This T cell receptor beta chain was sequenced in a study of cytomegalovirus exposure and HLA in healthy donors (dated by TCRdb to about 2017). Background on the whole study: A later analysis indicated that the 130 or so validation repertoires were generated on the platform also employed for the approximately 700 repertoires of the first cohort. Along with the approximately 650-subject first cohort, a separate validation cohort of over a hundred different subjects was used. The aim of the study was to test whether cataloging public T cell receptors could identify signatures of past pathogen exposure. The study combined high-throughput TCR immunosequencing, statistical association of individual TCRs with disease status, and machine learning to predict cytomegalovirus infection status. General study outcomes and caveats: In both the original and validation cohorts, the classifier was reported to diagnose cytomegalovirus status with high specificity and sensitivity. In vitro tests confirmed that a few of the cytomegalovirus-associated TCR beta chains recognize cytomegalovirus antigens. The validation cohort had no HLA typing available for a later analysis, so co-occurrence within that cohort was assessed over all 120 or so repertoires. In a later analysis, TCRs clustered in the first cohort were found to also tend to co-occur in the approximately 110 validation repertoires, with about 93% of cluster scores above 0. The study listed around 160 TCR beta chains as associated with cytomegalovirus. Most TCR sequences were observed very rarely across donors, whereas some public TCRs were present in many individuals. It was suggested by the authors that the approach could potentially be generalized to other disease states and immunological phenotypes.

The library was built by means of the immunoSEQ multiplex PCR assay. The study's own analysis went as follows. A statistical classification framework was developed to diagnose cytomegalovirus status using the catalog of TCR beta chain sequences. Not all clones reach the TCRdb copy of this immuneACCESS table, which keeps in-frame sequences only. Checked studies attribute under half of the gap to unresolved V genes and leave the rest unexplained. That table supplies the V and J calls and clone size; D and trimming were determined from the DNA. For this sample there are over 75,000 clones; under 95% appear just once. The ten largest clones add up to about 1.9% of the sample. Concerning this clone: The target of this receptor is not known. The sample holds no much larger clone one base away, and base qualities are not on file.

V has 4 bases trimmed and J has 2 bases trimmed; junction bases matching no gene number 4. CDR1 and CDR2 were assigned from the germline V gene as MDHEN and SYDVKM. The CDR3, cysteine through phenylalanine, is 16 amino acids long. The read is trimmed to its CDR3 DNA, 48 bases read in frame from base 1. Donors formed part of the validation cohort, which comprised about 130 subjects and was distinct from the first cohort of several hundred subjects. This sequence was found in a man under 40 in good health and CMV-seronegative. The chain was built from TRBV28 and TRBJ2-2; a stretch of 10 junction bases matches TRBD1. The specimen was PBMCs. CDR3 reads: CASSSRQGANTGELFF. The bases are TGTGCCAGCAGTTCACGACAGGGGGCTAACACCGGGGAGCTGTTTTTT.